This T cell receptor (beta chain) comes out of a study of molecular identifiers for immune sequencing clone quantification. Points from the study as a whole: Underestimation of highly expanded clone sizes could arise where identical TCR molecules share a barcode.

TCRdb ran MiXCR on the PCR reads and lists one entry per CDR3 protein. The sample has tens of thousands of distinct CDR3 sequences; around a sixth are singletons. At least ten counts were recorded for this clonotype. Its specificity is unknown. The V and J ends lost 6 bases and 3 bases respectively, with 12 bases between them. Germline assignment: CDR1 MNHEY and CDR2 SMNVEV (reference sequence). The CDR3 totals 13 residues. The specimen sequenced was naive CD8+ T cells from blood, with Jurkat cell RNA spiked in. Subset described: FACS-sorted CD8+CD4-CCR7+CD45RA+ naive T cells. This clonotype was sampled from a human donor in good health. Some libraries in this study had Jurkat cell RNA spiked in. The genes are TRBV27 and TRBJ2-7; D gene unclear. This CDR3 is CASSWVLGYEQYF. The DNA for the CDR3 is TGTGCCAGCAGCTGGGTCTTAGGCTACGAGCAGTACTTC.